The 13 T cell receptor beta chains reported below all come from one sample, sequenced in a study of T cells in Graves' hyperthyroidism and ophthalmopathy. Amplification targeted TCR beta CDR3 regions from RNA transcripts. The TCR CDR3 first-round RT-PCR relied on the HTBI primer set. One entry per CDR3 protein results from TCRdb running MiXCR on the multiplex PCR reads. The repertoire includes 300,000 to 500,000 distinct CDR3 sequences, about an eighth of them detected once, and 25% to 30% sits in the top ten. Sequencing was carried out using blood. Every receptor here comes from a man aged 50-60 years with Graves' ophthalmopathy.

This clonotype has ten or more counts. The chain recombines TRBV14 with TRBJ2-3; D is undetermined. The germline V gene has CDR1 SGHDN and CDR2 FVKESK. V dropped 1 base and J dropped 3 bases, with 11 bases sitting between them. The CDR3 length is 15 residues. The CDR3 region is CASSQVGVPTDTQYF. The CDR3 DNA reads as TGTGCCAGCAGCCAAGTCGGCGTACCTACAGATACGCAGTATTTT.

This clonotype was found many times. V and J are TRBV3-1 and TRBJ1-2; D may be TRBD1 (5 bases). This CDR3 contains 15 residues. CDR1 is LGHDT and CDR2 is YNNKEL in the germline V gene (reference sequence). V lost 0 bases and J lost 7, with 15 bases in between. The CDR3 region has the DNA TGTGCCAGCAGCCAAGAGTGGTTGGGAGGGGCTGGCTACACCTTC. Amino acid sequence: CASSQEWLGGAGYTF.

V usage is TRBV20-1 and J usage is TRBJ2-3, with D perhaps given as TRBD1 or TRBD2 (5 bases each). The CDR3 has 15 residues. The V end lost 5 bases, the J end lost 3 bases, and 18 bases lay between the germline ends. From germline, CDR1 is DFQATT and CDR2 SNEGSKA (reference sequence). Written as DNA, the CDR3 is TGCAGTGCTGGTTATGGGCAGGGAGAGACAGATACGCAGTATTTT. Protein: CSAGYGQGETDTQYF.

Comment on this clonotype: One end of the junction varies from germline; a read error may be responsible. The chain employs TRBV19 and TRBJ2-7; 9 nucleotides agree with TRBD2. The CDR3 is 16 residues long. Germline values: CDR1 LNHDA, CDR2 SQIVND (reference sequence). CDR3 sequence (DNA): TGTGCCAGTAGTATAGATGGAGCGGGAGGATACTACGAGGAGTACTTC. Its translation is CASSIDGAGGYYEEYF.

This clonotype was detected ten times or more. This rearrangement joins TRBV15 to TRBJ1-5; weak D call: TRBD1 (5 bases). CDR1 and CDR2 from the germline V gene are LNHNV and YYDKDF (reference sequence). Trimming took 5 bases from V and 0 from J, leaving 20 bases between them. This CDR3 has 18 residues. The CDR3 DNA reads TGTGCCACCAGCGGAGCCACACAGGAGGGAGGTAGCAATCAGCCCCAGCATTTT. This gives the protein CATSGATQEGGSNQPQHF.

J is TRBJ1-2 and V is TRBV19; possible D gene TRBD1, 6 bases. Germline assignment: CDR1 LNHDA and CDR2 SQIVND (reference sequence). There are 15 residues in the CDR3. V lost 5 bases to trimming and J lost 1 base, with 14 bases between them. The CDR3 sequence: CASSSLKDSNYGYTF. For the CDR3, the DNA is TGTGCCAGTAGTTCACTAAAGGACAGTAACTATGGCTACACCTTC.

This clonotype has only a few counts. The chain combines TRBV10-1 with TRBJ2-7, with a weak D call TRBD2 (5 bases). The V end lost 3 bases, the J end lost 0 bases, and 21 bases lay between the germline ends. Per the germline V gene, CDR1 is WNHNN and CDR2 is SYGVQD (reference sequence). This CDR3 is built from 18 residues. The CDR3 sequence is CASSDGLRTRNHSYEQYF. CDR3 coding DNA: TGCGCCAGCAGTGACGGACTCCGAACTCGTAACCACTCCTACGAGCAGTACTTC.

This clonotype was counted many times. V usage is TRBV24-1 and J usage is TRBJ2-3; 15 nucleotides agree with TRBD2. The V and J ends lost 4 bases and 6 bases, in that order; junction bases with no gene match: 7. The CDR3 covers 17 residues. The germline V gene encodes CDR1 KGHDR and CDR2 SFDVKD. The CDR3 DNA is TGTGCCACCAGTGACCCCGGGACTAGCGGGAGGTCTGATACGCAGTATTTT. Its translation is CATSDPGTSGRSDTQYF.

This clonotype was counted many times. The chain uses TRBV27 and TRBJ1-4, with D possibly TRBD1 on 5 matching bases. The CDR3 spans 14 residues. CDR1 and CDR2 from the germline V gene are MNHEY and SMNVEV (reference sequence). Trimming shortened V by 8 bases and J by 10 bases, and 20 bases separated the two germline ends. The CDR3 protein is CASGPGPVGRKLFF. In DNA, the CDR3 is TGTGCCAGCGGCCCGGGGCCCGTCGGAAGAAAACTGTTTTTT.

This clonotype has a handful of counts. The chain couples TRBV3-1 to TRBJ2-4; 9 bases are shared with TRBD2. This CDR3 spans 14 amino acids. V gave up 3 bases and J gave up 9 bases; unmatched junction bases: 6. CDR1 and CDR2 from the germline V gene are LGHDT and YNNKEL (reference sequence). The CDR3 here is CASSQASGISIQYF. In nucleotides, the CDR3 is TGTGCCAGCAGCCAGGCTAGCGGGATCAGCATTCAGTACTTC.

This clonotype has a handful of counts. The chain couples TRBV6-1 to TRBJ2-3; 9 nucleotides align to TRBD2. V lost 5 bases, J lost 4 bases, and 13 bases stayed unmatched. Germline V CDR1 and CDR2: MNHNS, SASEGT. The CDR3 consists of 17 residues. CDR3 bases: TGTGCCAGCAGTTACGGTCTTGTAGCGGGAGCTTCAGATACGCAGTATTTT. Translation: CASSYGLVAGASDTQYF.

This clonotype was seen a handful of times. This sequence joins TRBV5-6 and TRBJ2-7; D not certain. The CDR3 totals 12 residues. Germline V lookup: CDR1 SGHDT, CDR2 YYEEEE. V lost 0 bases and J lost 6, with 7 bases in between. CDR3 DNA sequence: TGTGCCAGCAGCTTGGCCTCAGGCGAGCAGTACTTC. As protein: CASSLASGEQYF.

This clonotype was observed at least ten times. The genes are TRBV30 and TRBJ1-4, with no clear D. This CDR3 is built from 13 residues. The V end lost 1 base, the J end lost 0 bases, and 3 bases lay between the germline ends. Germline CDR1 GTSNPN, CDR2 SVGIG (reference sequence). This CDR3 is CAWSGTTNEKLFF. As DNA, the CDR3 is TGTGCCTGGAGTGGGACAACTAATGAAAAACTGTTTTTT.